This record concerns one T cell receptor (beta chain) sequence. This CDR3 spans 12 amino acids. Trimming left V 4 bases short and J 8 bases short, with 10 bases between. The germline V gene encodes CDR1 SGHVS and CDR2 FNYEAQ. The data were produced by immunoSEQ multiplex PCR, yet TCRdb's version contains in-frame clones alone and is incomplete. The table lists tens of thousands of clones, roughly 89% of them singletons. This specimen belongs to a study of OX40 agonist ivuxolimab in advanced cancers. Blood got drawn at baseline, again on cycle 4 day 1, and then on cycle 7 day 1. This TCR was recovered from an adult with an advanced solid tumor such as melanoma, head and neck, liver or kidney cancer. This rearrangement joins TRBV7-6 to TRBJ2-3; no clear D gene. Specimen: CD4+ or CD8+ T cells sorted from blood, collected in a trial of the OX40 agonist ivuxolimab. DNA for the CDR3: TGTGCCAGCAGCTCCCAGAAGGGTACGCAGTATTTT. Translating gives CASSSQKGTQYF.